This entry features one T cell receptor beta chain sequence. The sample belongs to a study of blood T cell repertoires in COVID-19. The CDR3 is 14 residues long. CDR1 and CDR2 from the germline V gene are SGHNT and YYREEE (reference sequence). V was shortened by 5 bases and J by 2 bases, with 13 bases between the two germline ends. Sequenced by immunoSEQ multiplex PCR; TCRdb stores in-frame clones only, minus some. The table shows over 60,000 clones, with roughly 71% occurring only once. The material sequenced was peripheral blood. The clonotype was recovered from a man between 60 and 75 years old with COVID-19, enrolled during active disease. The chain joins TRBV5-4 to TRBJ2-5; D uncertain. CDR3 sequence: CASRPLPLQETQYF. The CDR3 DNA sequence: TGTGCCAGCAGGCCACTCCCCCTTCAAGAGACCCAGTACTTC.